These 6 T cell receptor beta chains share one sample of origin, sequenced in a study of blood T cells in healthy people across ages. Primed by a sample-barcoded 5' primer and a J-beta primer mix, a second PCR proceeded for 7 to 11 cycles. MiXCR was run by TCRdb on the 5' RACE reads, yielding one entry per CDR3 protein. The repertoire holds approximately 810,000 distinct CDR3 sequences, with around 30% as singletons. Sample: blood. These TCRs come from a woman aged 80 or over in good health.

This clonotype was seen ten or more times. The V and J genes are TRBV3-1 and TRBJ1-1; 9 bases are a match to TRBD1. Germline loops: CDR1 LGHDT, CDR2 YNNKEL (reference sequence). This CDR3 spans 16 amino acids. V was pared by 4 bases and J by 1 base, with 7 bases of the junction left unmatched. CDR3 loop: CASSPFGQGKNTEAFF. The CDR3 DNA reads as TGTGCCAGCAGCCCATTCGGACAGGGGAAGAACACTGAAGCTTTCTTT.

This clonotype was seen many times. This chain joins TRBV11-2 and TRBJ2-7; 7 positions match TRBD1. CDR1 is SGHAT and CDR2 is FQNNGV in the germline V gene. V shed 5 bases and J 2 bases; nucleotides not matched to a gene: 6. The CDR3 is 14 residues long. The DNA for the CDR3 is TGTGCCAGCAGCCAAAACAGGGGCCCCTACGAGCAGTACTTC. Translating it yields CASSQNRGPYEQYF.

This clonotype was seen a handful of times. The V gene is TRBV10-3, the J gene TRBJ2-3; D is possibly TRBD1 (5 bases). Trimming left V 4 bases short and J 3 bases short, with 8 bases between. Germline CDR1 and CDR2: ENHRY and SYGVKD. This CDR3 has 13 residues. The DNA for the CDR3 is TGTGCCATCAGTGCCAGGACAACAGATACGCAGTATTTT. This encodes CAISARTTDTQYF.

This chain uses TRBV18 with TRBJ2-5, with TRBD1 as a possible D gene (6 bases). The V gene lost 1 base and the J gene lost 1 base, with 7 bases spanning the gap. The CDR3 has 14 amino acids. CDR1 and CDR2 from the germline V gene are KGHSH and LQKENI. The CDR3: CASSPQDSQETQYF. The DNA for the CDR3 is TGTGCCAGCTCACCACAGGACAGCCAAGAGACCCAGTACTTC.

There are many counts of this clonotype. This rearrangement joins TRBV20-1 to TRBJ2-3, with D possibly matching TRBD2 (6 bases). Looked up from germline, CDR1 is DFQATT and CDR2 is SNEGSKA (reference sequence). CDR3 size: 15 residues. Trimming left V 0 bases short and J 2 bases short, with 12 bases between. DNA for the CDR3: TGCAGTGCTAGAGATAGCAGGACTAACACAGATACGCAGTATTTT. This codes for CSARDSRTNTDTQYF.

V usage is TRBV7-8 and J usage is TRBJ1-6; D ambiguous. CDR1 is SGHVS and CDR2 is FQNEAQ in the germline V gene. Trimming removed 1 base at V and 7 bases at J, with 5 bases between. The length of the CDR3 is 13 residues. The CDR3 nucleotides read TGTGCCAGCAGCTTAGGTTGGAATTCACCCCTCCACTTT. It codes for CASSLGWNSPLHF.